This T cell receptor (beta chain) was captured by sequencing in a study of T cell responses to AZD1222 COVID-19 vaccine. Study results and caveats: Spike-specific TCR breadth and depth grew following two AZD1222 doses. No day 14 peak samples; only post-peak repertoires were characterized.

Generated by immunoSEQ multiplex PCR, the TCRdb table keeps only in-frame clones and is missing some. The table lists about 70,000 clones, about nine tenths of them singletons. The CDR3 consists of 10 residues. Worth noting for this clone: No antigen is known for it.

The source material was peripheral blood, sampled 28 days after the second AZD1222 dose. This receptor was taken from an adult who received the AZD1222 COVID-19 vaccine. The genes are TRBV1 and TRBJ2-7; the listed D gene, TRBD2, was not tested against the DNA. TRBV1 is flagged as a pseudogene. The CDR3 DNA reads TGCCTGGGGGGTTTCTACGAGCAGTACTTC. Translating gives CLGGFYEQYF.